Listed below are T cell receptor beta chains from one sample, sequenced in a study of T cell repertoires in cytomegalovirus infection. TCRdb analysed the reads with MiXCR anew, one entry per CDR3 protein. The sample has a few hundred thousand distinct CDR3 sequences, about an eighth seen once. The sequencing input was PBMCs. The origin of the receptors is a human donor in good health (CMV status not recorded). Some clones in this sample may be carry-over from other donors' samples. Each CDR3 is given with its conserved first and last residue. A D gene is named only where the DNA matches it firmly. Part of the rows lack a size; the others show once, few, many or a class for expanded clones.

v_call: TRBV20-1
d_call: NA
clone_size: NA
j_call: TRBJ1-4
cdr3_aa: CSASVRGATNEKLFF
cdr3_nt: TGCAGTGCTAGTGTGAGAGGGGCAACTAATGAAAAACTGTTTTTT

v_call: TRBV7-9
d_call: NA
clone_size: NA
j_call: TRBJ2-7
cdr3_aa: CASSQTLSYEQYF
cdr3_nt: TGTGCCAGCAGCCAGACCCTGTCCTACGAGCAGTACTTC

v_call: TRBV7-9
d_call: TRBD2
clone_size: few
j_call: TRBJ2-7
cdr3_aa: CASSPAGSGTIYEQYF
cdr3_nt: TGTGCCAGCAGCCCGGCGGGTAGCGGGACGATCTACGAGCAGTACTTC

v_call: TRBV5-5
d_call: TRBD1
clone_size: few
j_call: TRBJ2-4
cdr3_aa: CASSPPGTGGDIQYF
cdr3_nt: TGTGCCAGCAGCCCGCCTGGGACAGGGGGCGACATTCAGTACTTC

v_call: TRBV2
d_call: NA
clone_size: NA
j_call: TRBJ2-3
cdr3_aa: CASRVGDTQYF
cdr3_nt: TGTGCCAGCAGGGTGGGAGATACGCAGTATTTT

v_call: TRBV7-3
d_call: TRBD2
clone_size: NA
j_call: TRBJ2-2
cdr3_aa: CASSLRGPSGGERTGELFF
cdr3_nt: TGTGCCAGCAGCTTAAGAGGCCCTAGCGGGGGGGAACGCACCGGGGAGCTGTTTTTT

v_call: TRBV6-1
d_call: TRBD1
clone_size: many
j_call: TRBJ1-1
cdr3_aa: CASSSRDSSTEAFF
cdr3_nt: TGTGCCAGCAGTTCCCGGGACAGCTCTACGGAAGCTTTCTTT

v_call: TRBV25-1
d_call: NA
clone_size: few
j_call: TRBJ1-5
cdr3_aa: CASSESRVGNQPQHF
cdr3_nt: TGTGCCAGCAGTGAATCCAGGGTTGGCAATCAGCCCCAGCATTTT

v_call: TRBV4-2
d_call: TRBD2
clone_size: many
j_call: TRBJ2-1
cdr3_aa: CASSQAWGGLAGKSSYNEQFF
cdr3_nt: TGTGCCAGCAGCCAAGCTTGGGGGGGACTAGCGGGAAAGAGCTCCTACAATGAGCAGTTCTTC

v_call: TRBV2
d_call: NA
clone_size: many
j_call: TRBJ2-2
cdr3_aa: CASSELSPPNTGELFF
cdr3_nt: TGTGCCAGCAGTGAATTAAGTCCACCGAACACCGGGGAGCTGTTTTTT

v_call: TRBV7-3
d_call: TRBD2
clone_size: NA
j_call: TRBJ2-1
cdr3_aa: CASSLLAGGLEQFF
cdr3_nt: TGTGCCAGCAGCTTGCTAGCGGGGGGTCTTGAGCAGTTCTTC

v_call: TRBV28
d_call: TRBD2
clone_size: few
j_call: TRBJ2-5
cdr3_aa: CASSVAGRGETQYF
cdr3_nt: TGTGCCAGCAGTGTAGCGGGACGGGGCGAGACCCAGTACTTC

v_call: TRBV11-2
d_call: NA
clone_size: many
j_call: TRBJ1-1
cdr3_aa: CASSARTVMNTEAFF
cdr3_nt: TGTGCCAGCAGCGCCCGGACAGTCATGAACACTGAAGCTTTCTTT

v_call: TRBV6-1
d_call: NA
clone_size: many
j_call: TRBJ2-3
cdr3_aa: CATIVRKRTFTDTQYF
cdr3_nt: TGTGCCACCATTGTGAGGAAGCGGACCTTCACAGATACGCAGTATTTT

v_call: TRBV14
d_call: NA
clone_size: NA
j_call: TRBJ2-1
cdr3_aa: CASSQTRGGPNEQFF
cdr3_nt: TGTGCCAGCAGCCAAACCCGGGGCGGGCCGAATGAGCAGTTCTTC

v_call: TRBV25-1
d_call: NA
clone_size: many
j_call: TRBJ2-3
cdr3_aa: CASRFRFADTQYF
cdr3_nt: TGTGCCAGCAGATTCAGGTTCGCAGATACGCAGTATTTT

v_call: TRBV28
d_call: NA
clone_size: NA
j_call: TRBJ1-5
cdr3_aa: CASSETNLGNQPQHF
cdr3_nt: TGTGCCAGCAGCGAAACAAATTTGGGCAATCAGCCCCAGCATTTT

v_call: TRBV7-2
d_call: NA
clone_size: few
j_call: TRBJ2-1
cdr3_aa: CASSLGRGGNNEQFF
cdr3_nt: TGTGCCAGCAGCTTAGGGAGAGGTGGGAACAATGAGCAGTTCTTC

v_call: TRBV7-2
d_call: NA
clone_size: many
j_call: TRBJ1-1
cdr3_aa: CASSLQRQGTEAFF
cdr3_nt: TGTGCCAGCAGCTTACAAAGGCAAGGCACTGAAGCTTTCTTT

v_call: TRBV20-1
d_call: NA
clone_size: NA
j_call: TRBJ2-5
cdr3_aa: CSARTPGSQETQYF
cdr3_nt: TGCAGTGCTAGAACCCCGGGGTCCCAAGAGACCCAGTACTTC

v_call: TRBV6-1
d_call: NA
clone_size: many
j_call: TRBJ1-3
cdr3_aa: CASSHQIRGNSGNTIYF
cdr3_nt: TGTGCCAGCAGTCACCAAATCAGGGGAAACTCTGGAAACACCATATATTTT

v_call: TRBV7-2
d_call: NA
clone_size: NA
j_call: TRBJ2-7
cdr3_aa: CACSLGREQYF
cdr3_nt: TGTGCCTGCAGCTTAGGTCGCGAGCAGTACTTC

v_call: TRBV20-1
d_call: NA
clone_size: NA
j_call: TRBJ1-1
cdr3_aa: CSASDPTGSTEAFF
cdr3_nt: TGCAGTGCTAGTGACCCAACAGGGAGTACTGAAGCTTTCTTT

v_call: TRBV11-2
d_call: NA
clone_size: many
j_call: TRBJ2-3
cdr3_aa: CASSLEGRPSTDTQYF
cdr3_nt: TGTGCCAGCAGCTTAGAGGGCAGGCCTAGCACAGATACGCAGTATTTT

v_call: TRBV12-3/TRBV12-4
d_call: TRBD1
clone_size: many
j_call: TRBJ2-1
cdr3_aa: CASSSDRGWNNEQFF
cdr3_nt: TGTGCCAGCAGTTCCGACAGGGGTTGGAACAATGAGCAGTTCTTC

v_call: TRBV28
d_call: NA
clone_size: many
j_call: TRBJ1-1
cdr3_aa: CASSLFRRETEAFF
cdr3_nt: TGTGCCAGCAGTTTATTCAGGAGGGAAACTGAAGCTTTCTTT

v_call: TRBV19
d_call: NA
clone_size: NA
j_call: TRBJ1-5
cdr3_aa: CASSIYGPAQHF
cdr3_nt: TGTGCCAGTAGTATATACGGGCCAGCCCAGCATTTT

v_call: TRBV20-1
d_call: TRBD1
clone_size: NA
j_call: TRBJ2-1
cdr3_aa: CSASEVGTGSYNEQFF
cdr3_nt: TGCAGTGCTAGTGAAGTGGGGACAGGTTCTTACAATGAGCAGTTCTTC

v_call: TRBV11-2
d_call: NA
clone_size: NA
j_call: TRBJ2-5
cdr3_aa: CASSFLREWETQYF
cdr3_nt: TGTGCCAGCAGCTTCTTGAGGGAGTGGGAGACCCAGTACTTC

v_call: TRBV7-6
d_call: NA
clone_size: many
j_call: TRBJ1-1
cdr3_aa: CASSDLGGAKTEAFF
cdr3_nt: TGTGCCAGCAGCGACTTAGGAGGGGCTAAGACTGAAGCTTTCTTT

v_call: TRBV5-1
d_call: NA
clone_size: many
j_call: TRBJ1-6
cdr3_aa: CASSSKNSPLHF
cdr3_nt: TGCGCCAGCAGCTCAAAGAATTCACCCCTCCACTTT

v_call: TRBV12-3/TRBV12-4
d_call: NA
clone_size: NA
j_call: TRBJ1-2
cdr3_aa: CASSSQVSGDYGYTF
cdr3_nt: TGTGCCAGCAGTTCTCAGGTATCAGGAGACTATGGCTACACCTTC

v_call: TRBV29-1
d_call: NA
clone_size: few
j_call: TRBJ2-6
cdr3_aa: CSVDFSGANVLTF
cdr3_nt: TGCAGCGTTGATTTCTCTGGGGCCAACGTCCTGACTTTC

v_call: TRBV4-1
d_call: NA
clone_size: NA
j_call: TRBJ2-2
cdr3_aa: CASSQGSYTGELFF
cdr3_nt: TGCGCCAGCAGCCAAGGCTCGTACACCGGGGAGCTGTTTTTT

v_call: TRBV20-1
d_call: NA
clone_size: few
j_call: TRBJ2-1
cdr3_aa: CSASDWSSYNEQFF
cdr3_nt: TGCAGTGCTAGTGACTGGAGCTCCTACAATGAGCAGTTCTTC

v_call: TRBV20-1
d_call: TRBD1
clone_size: NA
j_call: TRBJ1-5
cdr3_aa: CSATPPQGNQPQHF
cdr3_nt: TGCAGTGCTACCCCACCACAGGGGAATCAGCCCCAGCATTTT

v_call: TRBV5-4
d_call: NA
clone_size: NA
j_call: TRBJ2-1
cdr3_aa: CASSRLGTQDNEQFF
cdr3_nt: TGTGCCAGCAGCCGACTGGGGACCCAGGACAATGAGCAGTTCTTC

v_call: TRBV6-2/TRBV6-3
d_call: NA
clone_size: few
j_call: TRBJ2-7
cdr3_aa: CASSYPPLEQYF
cdr3_nt: TGTGCCAGCAGTTACCCCCCCCTCGAGCAGTACTTC

v_call: TRBV7-8
d_call: TRBD1
clone_size: many
j_call: TRBJ2-2
cdr3_aa: CASSLRDRVIGELFF
cdr3_nt: TGTGCCAGCAGCTTACGGGACAGGGTAATCGGGGAGCTGTTTTTT

v_call: TRBV6-2/TRBV6-3
d_call: NA
clone_size: many
j_call: TRBJ2-7
cdr3_aa: CASSGRRTSSYEQYF
cdr3_nt: TGTGCCAGCAGCGGACGTCGCACCAGCTCCTACGAGCAGTACTTC

v_call: TRBV7-9
d_call: TRBD1
clone_size: few
j_call: TRBJ1-2
cdr3_aa: CASSLPTGGYFDGYTF
cdr3_nt: TGTGCCAGCAGCTTACCTACAGGGGGGTATTTCGATGGCTACACCTTC

v_call: TRBV6-8
d_call: NA
clone_size: NA
j_call: TRBJ2-3
cdr3_aa: CASSSQIPGLTDTQYF
cdr3_nt: TGTGCCAGCAGTTCTCAAATACCGGGACTTACAGATACGCAGTATTTT

v_call: TRBV20-1
d_call: TRBD1
clone_size: few
j_call: TRBJ2-1
cdr3_aa: CSAPGTGITAYNEQFF
cdr3_nt: TGCAGTGCCCCCGGGACAGGGATCACCGCCTACAATGAGCAGTTCTTC

v_call: TRBV20-1
d_call: NA
clone_size: NA
j_call: TRBJ2-7
cdr3_aa: CSARGGAERYEQYF
cdr3_nt: TGCAGTGCTAGAGGGGGGGCCGAGAGGTACGAGCAGTACTTC

v_call: TRBV15
d_call: NA
clone_size: NA
j_call: TRBJ1-1
cdr3_aa: CATSRFGGMNTEAFF
cdr3_nt: TGTGCCACCAGCAGATTCGGGGGGATGAACACTGAAGCTTTCTTT

v_call: TRBV7-9
d_call: NA
clone_size: many
j_call: TRBJ1-1
cdr3_aa: CASSLEMNTEAFF
cdr3_nt: TGTGCCAGCAGCTTAGAGATGAACACTGAAGCTTTCTTT

v_call: TRBV20-1
d_call: TRBD1
clone_size: few
j_call: TRBJ1-5
cdr3_aa: CSAGTGDSNQPQHF
cdr3_nt: TGCAGTGCTGGGACAGGGGATAGCAATCAGCCCCAGCATTTT

v_call: TRBV6-2/TRBV6-3
d_call: NA
clone_size: NA
j_call: TRBJ2-7
cdr3_aa: CASSFQRDRLSYEQYF
cdr3_nt: TGTGCCAGCAGTTTTCAGCGGGACAGGTTGTCCTACGAGCAGTACTTC

v_call: TRBV7-6
d_call: NA
clone_size: many
j_call: TRBJ2-1
cdr3_aa: CASSLKSGNEQFF
cdr3_nt: TGTGCCAGCAGCTTAAAAAGTGGCAATGAGCAGTTCTTC

v_call: TRBV29-1
d_call: TRBD1
clone_size: few
j_call: TRBJ2-7
cdr3_aa: CSARSGTAYEQYF
cdr3_nt: TGCAGCGCTCGATCCGGGACAGCCTACGAGCAGTACTTC

v_call: TRBV7-9
d_call: NA
clone_size: NA
j_call: TRBJ1-2
cdr3_aa: CASSSDASNYYGYTF
cdr3_nt: TGTGCCAGCAGCTCGGATGCTTCGAACTACTATGGCTACACCTTC

v_call: TRBV25-1
d_call: TRBD1
clone_size: many
j_call: TRBJ1-1
cdr3_aa: CASSPGGGAEAFF
cdr3_nt: TGTGCCAGCAGTCCAGGGGGGGGTGCTGAAGCTTTCTTT

v_call: TRBV5-4
d_call: NA
clone_size: many
j_call: TRBJ2-5
cdr3_aa: CASSPDTMGAQYF
cdr3_nt: TGTGCCAGCAGCCCGGACACGATGGGCGCCCAGTACTTC

v_call: TRBV5-6
d_call: NA
clone_size: NA
j_call: TRBJ1-2
cdr3_aa: CASSPEADRRTNYGYTF
cdr3_nt: TGTGCCAGCAGCCCGGAAGCGGACAGAAGGACTAACTATGGCTACACCTTC

v_call: TRBV5-5
d_call: NA
clone_size: NA
j_call: TRBJ1-1
cdr3_aa: CASSLVGGGIEAFF
cdr3_nt: TGTGCCAGCAGCTTGGTGGGAGGGGGTATTGAAGCTTTCTTT

v_call: TRBV7-3
d_call: NA
clone_size: few
j_call: TRBJ2-2
cdr3_aa: CASSPLGGNTGELFF
cdr3_nt: TGTGCCAGCAGCCCCCTGGGGGGTAACACCGGGGAGCTGTTTTTT

v_call: TRBV5-6
d_call: NA
clone_size: NA
j_call: TRBJ2-3
cdr3_aa: CASSLEGRAPSNTDTQYF
cdr3_nt: TGTGCCAGCAGCCTTGAGGGCAGGGCTCCCTCCAACACAGATACGCAGTATTTT

v_call: TRBV4-2
d_call: NA
clone_size: many
j_call: TRBJ1-1
cdr3_aa: CASSQALDSLNTEAFF
cdr3_nt: TGTGCCAGCAGCCAAGCACTAGACAGCCTGAACACTGAAGCTTTCTTT